This is a list of T cell receptor beta chains from one sample in a study of T cells in Graves' hyperthyroidism and ophthalmopathy. TCRdb recomputed calls from the multiplex PCR reads with MiXCR, one row per CDR3 protein. The table has approximately 640,000 distinct CDR3 sequences, approximately 15% seen once. The sample comprised blood. Every receptor here comes from a middle-aged man with Graves' hyperthyroidism. CDR3s include the opening cysteine and the closing phenylalanine or tryptophan. Each record gives: CDR3 length, clone size, D gene, V gene, J gene, CDR3 DNA, CDR3 protein. D genes are given only for firm matches. A row's size may be missing; if present it is once, few, many or a size class.

15,NA,NA,TRBV6-1,TRBJ1-3,TGTGCCAGCCGTATTACGGGAAGGGTTGGAAACACCATATATTTT,CASRITGRVGNTIYF
16,NA,TRBD2,TRBV28,TRBJ2-4,TGTGCCAGCAGTGATCCGGCCGCGGGGGACAAAAACATTCAGTACTTC,CASSDPAAGDKNIQYF
15,few,TRBD2,TRBV5-1,TRBJ2-2,TGCGCCAGCAGCAACCCGGCCGGGAGGGTAGTGGAGCTGTTTTTT,CASSNPAGRVVELFF
13,NA,NA,TRBV19,TRBJ2-1,TGTGCCAGTAGTACGACTAGGGTCTATGAGCAGTTCTTC,CASSTTRVYEQFF
15,NA,NA,TRBV7-8,TRBJ1-2,TGTGCCAGCAGCCCATTACGGGGTTCTAACTATGGCTACACCTTC,CASSPLRGSNYGYTF
14,many,NA,TRBV30,TRBJ1-1,TGTGCCTGGAGTCCCGGGACCGGGAACACTGAAGCTTTCTTT,CAWSPGTGNTEAFF
13,many,NA,TRBV18,TRBJ1-1,TGTGCCAGCTCTACGGACATGAACACTGAAGCTTTCTTT,CASSTDMNTEAFF
12,NA,NA,TRBV9,TRBJ2-1,TGTGCCAGCAGCGCGAGCTACAATGAGCAGTTCTTC,CASSASYNEQFF
16,NA,NA,TRBV20-1,TRBJ2-1,TGCAGTGCTCTAGACGCTCGAAGCTATGGGGGAGAGGAGCAGTTCTTC,CSALDARSYGGEEQFF
15,NA,NA,TRBV25-1,TRBJ2-3,TGTGCCAGCAGTGAATATCGGGAGAGCACAGATACGCAGTATTTT,CASSEYRESTDTQYF
16,NA,TRBD2,TRBV5-1,TRBJ2-3,TGCGCCAGCAGCTTGGGACTAGCGGGGATCACAGTTACGCAGTATTTT,CASSLGLAGITVTQYF
13,many,NA,TRBV27,TRBJ1-2,TGTGCCAGCAACGGGGGCTACGGGATCGGCTACACCTTC,CASNGGYGIGYTF
14,few,NA,TRBV4-1,TRBJ1-5,TGCGCCAGCAGCCCTGACGGGAACAATCAGCCCCAGCATTTT,CASSPDGNNQPQHF
16,few,TRBD2,TRBV25-1,TRBJ2-5,TGTGCCAGCACCATGAATGGGAGGGGACGATGGGAGACCCAGTACTTC,CASTMNGRGRWETQYF
13,many,TRBD1,TRBV18,TRBJ1-4,TGTGCCAGCTCCCCCGGGACAGATGAAAAACTGTTTTTT,CASSPGTDEKLFF
16,few,NA,TRBV18,TRBJ2-7,TGTGCCAGCTCACCAAACCGAATTGGACTCAGCAACGAGCAGTACTTC,CASSPNRIGLSNEQYF
15,few,TRBD2,TRBV28,TRBJ2-1,TGTGCCAGCAGTTTATTGACTAGCGGTTACAATGAGCAGTTCTTC,CASSLLTSGYNEQFF
16,few,NA,TRBV19,TRBJ2-1,TGTGCCAGTAGTGTGACATCCCCGCCGATGTACAATGAGCAGTTCTTC,CASSVTSPPMYNEQFF
15,once,NA,TRBV11-2,TRBJ1-3,TGTGCCAGCAGCTTAGCGGGGACTCAAGGAAACACCATATATTTT,CASSLAGTQGNTIYF
15,many,TRBD2,TRBV6-1,TRBJ2-2,TGTGCCAGCAGTGAGTCGGCGGGAGGGACCGGGGAGCTGTTTTTT,CASSESAGGTGELFF
14,many,NA,TRBV12-3/TRBV12-4,TRBJ1-1,TGTGCCAGCAGTTTCGGACTTACGAACACTGAAGCTTTCTTT,CASSFGLTNTEAFF
17,NA,NA,TRBV30,TRBJ1-4,TGTGCCTGGAGTGTGAGGCAGTCTTCTGCAACTAATGAAAAACTGTTTTTT,CAWSVRQSSATNEKLFF
14,many,NA,TRBV19,TRBJ1-1,TGTGCCAGTAGCATAGGCTGGGCGGGCACTGAAGCTTTCTTT,CASSIGWAGTEAFF
14,NA,TRBD2,TRBV30,TRBJ2-7,TGTGCCTGGACCCGACTAGCTGGCTCCTACGAGCAGTACTTC,CAWTRLAGSYEQYF
13,many,NA,TRBV20-1,TRBJ2-2,TGCAGTGCTGGGGCTTACGGCACCGGGGAGCTGTTTTTT,CSAGAYGTGELFF
13,NA,NA,TRBV20-1,TRBJ2-3,TGCAGTGCCACGGGAGAAACGGCAGATACGCAGTATTTT,CSATGETADTQYF
13,NA,NA,TRBV7-3,TRBJ1-2,TGTGCCAGCAGCTTAACAGGGTTCGGCGGCTACACCTTC,CASSLTGFGGYTF